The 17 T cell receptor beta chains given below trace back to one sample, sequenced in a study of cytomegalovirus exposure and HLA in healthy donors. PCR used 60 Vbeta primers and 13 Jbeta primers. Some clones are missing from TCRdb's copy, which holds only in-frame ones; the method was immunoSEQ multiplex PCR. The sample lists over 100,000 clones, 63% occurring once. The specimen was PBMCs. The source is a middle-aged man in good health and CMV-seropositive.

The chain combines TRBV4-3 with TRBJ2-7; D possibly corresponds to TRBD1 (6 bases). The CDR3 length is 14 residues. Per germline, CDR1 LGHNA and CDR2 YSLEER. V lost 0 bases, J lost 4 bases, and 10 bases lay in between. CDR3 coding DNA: TGCGCCAGCAGCCAAGATGTACAGGGATACGAGCAGTACTTC. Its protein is CASSQDVQGYEQYF.

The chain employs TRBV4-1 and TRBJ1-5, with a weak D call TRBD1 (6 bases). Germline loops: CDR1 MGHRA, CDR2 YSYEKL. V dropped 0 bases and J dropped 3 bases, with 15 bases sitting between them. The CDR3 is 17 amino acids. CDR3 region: CASSQDSRTVPNQPQHF. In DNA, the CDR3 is TGCGCCAGCAGCCAAGACTCGAGGACAGTCCCCAATCAGCCCCAGCATTTT.

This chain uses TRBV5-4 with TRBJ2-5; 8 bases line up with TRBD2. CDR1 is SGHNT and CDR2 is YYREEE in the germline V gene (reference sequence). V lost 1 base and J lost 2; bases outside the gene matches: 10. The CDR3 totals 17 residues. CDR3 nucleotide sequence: TGTGCCAGCAGCTTGTCCCTCGGGACTAGGTTGCAAGAGACCCAGTACTTC. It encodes CASSLSLGTRLQETQYF.

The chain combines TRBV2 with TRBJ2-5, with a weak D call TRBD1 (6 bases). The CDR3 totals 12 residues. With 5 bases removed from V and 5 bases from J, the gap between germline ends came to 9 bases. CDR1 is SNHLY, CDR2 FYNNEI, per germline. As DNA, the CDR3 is TGTGCCAGCAGTAGACAGGAGGAGACCCAGTACTTC. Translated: CASSRQEETQYF. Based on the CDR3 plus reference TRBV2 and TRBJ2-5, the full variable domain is EPEVTQTPSHQVTQMGQEVILRCVPISNHLYFYWYRQILGQKVEFLVSFYNNEISEKSEIFDDQFSVERPDGSNFTLKIRSTKLEDSAMYFCASSRQEETQYFGPGTRLLVL.

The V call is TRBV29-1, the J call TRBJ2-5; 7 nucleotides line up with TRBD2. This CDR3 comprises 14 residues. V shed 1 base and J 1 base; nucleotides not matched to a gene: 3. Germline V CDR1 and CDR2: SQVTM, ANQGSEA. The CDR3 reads CSVEGGRFQETQYF. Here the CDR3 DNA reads TGCAGCGTTGAAGGCGGGAGATTCCAAGAGACCCAGTACTTC.

The CDR3 sequence: CASSPRGGSTGELFF. CDR3 nucleotide sequence: TGTGCCAGTAGTCCTAGGGGCGGAAGCACCGGGGAGCTGTTTTTT. This chain joins TRBV19 and TRBJ2-2, with TRBD1 as a possible D gene (5 bases). V was shortened by 5 bases and J by 4 bases, with 14 bases between the two germline ends. In germline, CDR1 is LNHDA, CDR2 SQIVND (reference sequence). The CDR3 extends over 15 amino acids.

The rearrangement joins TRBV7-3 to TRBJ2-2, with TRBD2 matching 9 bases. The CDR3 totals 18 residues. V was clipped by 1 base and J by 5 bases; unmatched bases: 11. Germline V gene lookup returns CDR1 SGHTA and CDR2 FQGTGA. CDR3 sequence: CASSLNRERGVTTGELFF. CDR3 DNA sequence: TGTGCCAGCAGCTTAAATCGCGAGCGGGGGGTAACGACCGGGGAGCTGTTTTTT.

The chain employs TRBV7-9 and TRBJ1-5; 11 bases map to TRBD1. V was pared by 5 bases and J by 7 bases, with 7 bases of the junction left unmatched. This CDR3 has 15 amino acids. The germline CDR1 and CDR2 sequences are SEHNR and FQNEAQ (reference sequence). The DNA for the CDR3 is TGTGCCAGCAGCCGGACAGGGGGCGCGGGGCAGCCCCAGCATTTT. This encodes CASSRTGGAGQPQHF.

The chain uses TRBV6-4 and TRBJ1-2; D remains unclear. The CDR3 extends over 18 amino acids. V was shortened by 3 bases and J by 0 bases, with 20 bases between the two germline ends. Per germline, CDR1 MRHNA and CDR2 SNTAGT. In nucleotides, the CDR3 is TGTGCCAGCAGTGATACCGGGTCCTCTCCCACCTCTAACTATGGCTACACCTTC. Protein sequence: CASSDTGSSPTSNYGYTF.

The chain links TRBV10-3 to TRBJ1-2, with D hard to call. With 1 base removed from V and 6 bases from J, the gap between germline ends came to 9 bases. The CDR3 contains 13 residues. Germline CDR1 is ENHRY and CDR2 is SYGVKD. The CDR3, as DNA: TGTGCCATCAGTGAGTTCAGAGAGGATGGCTACACCTTC. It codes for CAISEFREDGYTF.

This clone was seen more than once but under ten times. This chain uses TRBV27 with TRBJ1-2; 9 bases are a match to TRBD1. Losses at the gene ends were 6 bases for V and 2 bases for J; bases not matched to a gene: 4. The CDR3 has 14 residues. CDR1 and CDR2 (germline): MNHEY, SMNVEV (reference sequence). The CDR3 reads CASRDRGFNYGYTF. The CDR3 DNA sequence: TGTGCCAGCAGGGACAGGGGTTTCAACTATGGCTACACCTTC.

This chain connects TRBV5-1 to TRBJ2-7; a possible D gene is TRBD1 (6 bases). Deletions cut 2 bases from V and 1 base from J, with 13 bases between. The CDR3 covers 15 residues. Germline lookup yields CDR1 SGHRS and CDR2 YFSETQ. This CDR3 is CASSLEPGTSYEQYF. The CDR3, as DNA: TGCGCCAGCAGCTTAGAACCCGGGACATCCTACGAGCAGTACTTC.

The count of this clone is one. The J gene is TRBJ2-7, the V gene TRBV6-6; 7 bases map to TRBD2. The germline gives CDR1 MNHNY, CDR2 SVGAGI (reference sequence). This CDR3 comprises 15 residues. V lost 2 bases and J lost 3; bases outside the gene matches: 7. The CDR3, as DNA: TGTGCCAGCAGTTACGGTAGCGGGTCCCACTACGAGCAGTACTTC. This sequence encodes CASSYGSGSHYEQYF.

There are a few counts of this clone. This CDR3 is CASSSDRDTGELFF. In nucleotides, the CDR3 is TGTGCCAGCAGCTCGGACAGGGACACCGGGGAGCTGTTTTTT. This chain connects TRBV6-5 to TRBJ2-2; 8 nucleotides line up with TRBD1. In germline, CDR1 is MNHEY, CDR2 SVGAGI. The CDR3 runs 14 residues. Trimming cost V 6 bases and J 3 bases; bases outside gene matches: 3.

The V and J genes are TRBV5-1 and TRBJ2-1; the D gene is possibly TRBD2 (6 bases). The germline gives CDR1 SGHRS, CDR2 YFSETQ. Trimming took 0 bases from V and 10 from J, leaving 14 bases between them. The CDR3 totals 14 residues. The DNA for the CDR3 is TGCGCCAGCAGCTTGGTTTCCCCCCGGGGGGAGCAGTTCTTC. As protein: CASSLVSPRGEQFF.

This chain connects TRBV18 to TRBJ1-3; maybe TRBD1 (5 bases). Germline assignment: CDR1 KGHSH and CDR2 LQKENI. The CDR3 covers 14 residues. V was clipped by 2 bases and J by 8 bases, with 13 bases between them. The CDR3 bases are TGTGCCAGCTCACCAACCGGGGGACCTCACACCATATATTTT. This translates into CASSPTGGPHTIYF.

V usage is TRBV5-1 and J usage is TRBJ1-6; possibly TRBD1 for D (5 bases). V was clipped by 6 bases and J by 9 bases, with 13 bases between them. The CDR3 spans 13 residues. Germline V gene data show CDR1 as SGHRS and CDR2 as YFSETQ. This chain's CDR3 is CASTSPGGSPLHF. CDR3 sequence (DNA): TGCGCCAGCACCTCCCCCGGGGGTTCACCCCTCCACTTT.